These 8 T cell receptor beta chains originate from one sample sequenced in a study of T cells in Graves' hyperthyroidism and ophthalmopathy. RNA transcripts were the template for amplifying TCR beta CDR3 regions. When the TCR CDR3 underwent first-round RT-PCR, the HTBI primer set was used. TCRdb re-called the multiplex PCR reads with MiXCR, one entry per CDR3 protein. Here the sample spans hundreds of thousands of distinct CDR3 sequences, 15% to 19% being singletons. The sequenced material came from blood. The receptors come from a woman aged 18-35 years with Graves' hyperthyroidism.

In its sample, this clonotype was seen a few times. The chain couples TRBV20-1 to TRBJ2-3; either TRBD1 or TRBD2 may fit D (5 bases each). V lost 7 bases and J lost 1, with 18 bases in between. Germline CDR1 reads DFQATT; CDR2 reads SNEGSKA (reference sequence). The length of the CDR3 is 15 residues. The CDR3 loop is CSGPGRREGTDTQYF. The DNA for the CDR3 is TGCAGTGGGCCGGGACGGAGAGAAGGCACAGATACGCAGTATTTT.

This clonotype has a handful of counts. The CDR3 sequence is CASSLGVGSRGFSDEQYF. In DNA form, the CDR3 reads TGTGCCAGCAGCTTGGGGGTGGGTTCTCGGGGCTTTTCAGACGAGCAGTACTTC. This chain uses TRBV7-8 with TRBJ2-7; D assignment may be TRBD1 or TRBD2 (5 bases each). The V and J ends lost 3 bases and 5 bases respectively, with 26 bases between them. Germline loops: CDR1 SGHVS, CDR2 FQNEAQ. This CDR3 region has 18 residues.

This chain uses TRBV5-6 with TRBJ2-7; D gene unclear. This CDR3 has 16 residues. V lost 3 bases and J lost 3, with 19 bases in between. The germline gives CDR1 SGHDT, CDR2 YYEEEE. CDR3 DNA: TGTGCCAGCAGCTACACCCCACTGGCCCCCTACTACGAGCAGTACTTC. Translated: CASSYTPLAPYYEQYF.

This clonotype was detected ten times or more. This chain joins TRBV6-5 and TRBJ2-7; D call uncertain. CDR1 MNHEY and CDR2 SVGAGI come from the germline V gene. The V end was cut by 2 bases, the J end by 7 bases, with 18 bases between. This CDR3 spans 15 amino acids. This CDR3 is CASSYATPPPREQYF. CDR3 nucleotides: TGTGCCAGCAGTTACGCGACGCCTCCTCCGAGGGAGCAGTACTTC.

This clonotype was seen a few times. The chain links TRBV14 to TRBJ1-4; D is perhaps TRBD1 (6 bases). Germline CDR1 is SGHDN and CDR2 is FVKESK. Trimming shortened V by 1 base and J by 8 bases, and 17 bases separated the two germline ends. This CDR3 has 16 residues. CDR3 amino acids: CASSQVTGTLREKLFF. The CDR3 region has the DNA TGTGCCAGCAGCCAAGTAACAGGGACACTCAGGGAAAAACTGTTTTTT.

This clonotype was seen at least ten times. The gene calls are TRBV15 and TRBJ2-1, with unresolved D. Looked up from germline, CDR1 is LNHNV and CDR2 is YYDKDF (reference sequence). The CDR3 spans 13 residues. V lost 5 bases, J lost 0 bases, and 5 bases lay in between. The CDR3 coding sequence is TGTGCCACCAGCCGAAGCTCCTACAATGAGCAGTTCTTC. Its protein is CATSRSSYNEQFF.

The chain recombines TRBV10-3 with TRBJ2-3, with 10 nucleotides matching TRBD2. In germline, CDR1 is ENHRY, CDR2 SYGVKD. The CDR3 has 16 residues. V shed 4 bases, J shed 3 bases, and the junction held 7 bases outside the gene matches. CDR3 nucleotides: TGTGCCATCAGTGGGACCGGGACTAGCGAGACAGATACGCAGTATTTT. This gives the protein CAISGTGTSETDTQYF.

This clonotype was seen at least ten times. The chain has TRBV27 and TRBJ1-2, with 10 bases that match TRBD1. Germline CDR1 reads MNHEY; CDR2 reads SMNVEV (reference sequence). This CDR3 spans 15 amino acids. The ends lost 4 bases at V and 7 bases at J; junction bases unmatched: 9. Here the CDR3 reads CASSYETGGRFGYTF. For the CDR3, the DNA is TGTGCCAGCAGTTACGAGACAGGGGGCCGGTTTGGCTACACCTTC.